This record covers a single T cell receptor (beta chain). Its antigen remains undetermined. No much larger clone exists at a distance of one base, and base qualities are not known. The sample comes from a study of human T cells and chemical hapten exposure (dated by TCRdb to the early 2020s). With regard to the full study: For sensitization, 2% DPC in acetone was applied to a 2 cm by 2 cm area of upper inner arm skin. Patients additionally received weekly therapeutic DPC doses to the scalp throughout the roughly 25-week study period. Patch testing was performed on the upper back with Finn chambers containing 0.01% DPC, and the patch tests were scored after 6 days according to International Contact Dermatitis Research Group standards. The patient cohort, mostly female, included alopecia areata with under or over 50% scalp involvement, alopecia totalis and alopecia universalis. Libraries were pooled for sequencing, and per-sample TCR yields varied mainly because of small differences in library volumes within the pool. In alopecia patients, the study followed how the peripheral blood TCR repertoire changed in vivo over primary and secondary sensitization to diphenylcyclopropenone (DPC), a hapten. Blood samples were taken from patients before sensitization (week 0) and then at 2, 6 and about 24 weeks after DPC sensitization. Some 29 alopecia patients gave blood for TCR sequencing at one to four time points (pre-sensitization, 2, 6 and 24 weeks).

From a lookup of the germline V gene (reference sequence), CDR1 and CDR2 are DFQATT and SNEGSKA. The cysteine opens and the phenylalanine closes a CDR3 of 15 amino acids. Of the read, only the CDR3 DNA is kept; its 45 bases are in frame from base 1. V is shortened by 1 base, J by 3 bases, and the region joining them spans 13 bases. Libraries were built with RACE. Sequencing used a NextSeq 500. Library preparation attached unique molecular identifiers to individual cDNA molecules for quantitative, reproducible TCR counting. Each blood RNA sample was used to sequence both TCR alpha and TCR beta chains. The study's processing was this. Samples had a median of roughly 100,000 TCRs, with a range from 23,224 to 690,600. The Decombinator software suite was used to annotate the V, J and CDR3 of the TCR reads. For PS versus PT1 abundance plots, all samples were subsampled to the same number of TCRs (28,000). Expanded TCRs were defined as absent before sensitization and observed at least eight times at the 2-week time point. Using fastp at Q25 and MiXCR, TCRdb reprocessed the public reads and kept productive beta chains. Rows are unified per CDR3 protein, each entry keeping the most common DNA and genes. V and J calls and clone size were set by TCRdb, not the authors. Recorded for this sample are 150,000 to 200,000 distinct CDR3 sequences; 20% to 25% of them occurred a single time. The top ten clonotypes cover 6% to 8% of the sample.

The time point label here, explained by the study, means: patch test 1, 2 weeks after DPC sensitization. The label giving this sample's treatment or condition can be read as: therapeutic diphenylcyclopropenone sensitization with weekly scalp DPC. At every patch-test visit, the blood draw took place before the patch test was put on. To be eligible, patients had to be aged 18 to 70, diagnosed with alopecia and judged suitable for DPC therapy, while pregnant patients were excluded. Total RNA was isolated from unfractionated whole blood collected in Tempus Blood RNA tubes. Study-level results and caveats: Because all patients had alopecia, a presumed autoimmune disease, the immune response of the patients might differ from that of healthy individuals. A positive correlation was found between the number of PT1 expanded TCRs and patch test score, with significance reached at thresholds 8, 16 and 32 but not 4. DPC sensitization did not change the number of TCRs with a frequency above 1 in 1000, and there was no evidence of changes in global repertoire structure. Significantly more large CDR3 similarity clusters were formed by expanded TCRs than by pre-sensitization or healthy control sets, consistent with antigen-driven responses. After repeated subsampling, changes were observed in the strength of the expansion versus patch-test correlation and in the threshold at which the correlation became significant.

The V gene is TRBV20-1 and the J gene is TRBJ2-1, with the D gene call left open. This material consisted of whole blood, taken in connection with sensitization to the hapten diphenylcyclopropenone (DPC). This clonotype was obtained from a woman aged 45-65 years with alopecia areata. Some clones in this sample may be carry-over from other donors' samples. The CDR3 here reads CSARARPSLYNEQFF. In nucleotide form, the sequence is TGCAGTGCTAGAGCCAGGCCAAGTCTCTACAATGAGCAGTTCTTC.